This TCR beta chain was sequenced for a study of blood T cells in healthy people across ages (dated by TCRdb to 2013 to 2016). Regarding the research as a whole: In model experiments, template switching captured roughly one uniquely barcoded TCR beta cDNA molecule for every two T cells. The study measured age-related changes in TCR beta repertoire diversity using deep sequencing normalized with unique cDNA molecular identifiers. The donors were divided into four age groups: young (average around 15 years), middle-aged (about 40), aged (roughly 66) and long-lived (nearly 85). Donors of different ages were randomly distributed across sequencing lanes to avoid experimental bias. Two additional independent replicas of 1 million unique cDNA reads from the same blood draw were analyzed for two donors (one aged 18 to 30 and one aged 80 or older).

The approximately 40 donors, aged 6 to 90 years, were systemically healthy Caucasian individuals from Russia. Each donor gave roughly 11 milliliters of peripheral blood, drawn into EDTA-treated Vacutainer tubes. PBMCs were isolated by Ficoll-Paque density-gradient centrifugation, with at least 6.5 million obtained per sample. Trizol reagent was used to extract total RNA from the PBMCs, yielding at least 6 micrograms per sample. The percentages of naive CD45RAhigh/CD27high T cells were determined by flow cytometry on a PBMC aliquot from every donor. In this sample, this clonotype turned up a few times. No antigen is known for it. Base-call qualities are not available, and no considerably larger clone is one nucleotide away. The receptor library was made with 5' RACE. Sequenced using an Illumina HiSeq 2500. A second PCR of roughly 6 to 12 cycles was performed with a sample-barcoded 5' primer and a J-beta primer mix. A unique molecular identifier was introduced onto each TCR beta cDNA molecule by a template-switch 5' adaptor carrying 12 random nucleotides. Each sample yielded at least 2.5 million CDR3-containing paired-end reads. First-strand cDNA synthesis was performed from all RNA using the Mint cDNA synthesis kit, with priming by a TRBC-specific oligonucleotide. Following uracil-DNA glycosylase treatment, a first 18-cycle PCR with universal primers M1SS and BC2_uni_R was performed on all cDNA. The authors' pipeline ran thus. Normalization of each sample was performed by random selection of 1 million high-quality reads, each carrying a distinct molecular identifier. Reads with shared molecular identifiers were discarded instead of being binned into consensus sequences. MiTCR, run with a Q25 quality threshold and the strictest error-elimination algorithm, handled CDR3 identification, clonotype clustering and error correction. A nonparametric unseen species model with Euler transformation was used to estimate lower-bound total TCR beta diversity. Through fastp at Q25 and MiXCR, TCRdb rebuilt clones from the public reads, retaining in-frame beta chains. Every CDR3 protein is listed once, alongside the most common genes and DNA of its rows. TCRdb's processing, not the authors', yielded these V and J calls. Here the sample has about 970,000 distinct CDR3 sequences; 51% occur a single time. About 21% of the sample comes from the top ten.

Overall study results and their limits: As age increased, observed TCR beta diversity per million T cells dropped in a roughly linear way, and a significant reduction was already evident by age 40. Estimates of total diversity based on one million sequenced T cells were considered lower bounds and underestimates. Bulk unsorted PBMC profiling prevented conclusive comparison of naive and antigen-experienced compartments. The percentage of naive T cells measured by flow cytometry correlated strongly with observed TCR beta diversity. Because donor CMV infection status was unknown, age-related changes in expanded clonotypes were potentially confounded. The long-lived group showed more naive CD4+ T cells, fewer expanded clones and increased TCR diversity than the aged group, suggesting age selection.

The V end loses 2 bases and the J end loses 1 base, and a stretch of 18 bases separates them. Taken from cysteine to phenylalanine, the CDR3 has 17 residues. Only the CDR3 part of the read is kept: 51 bases, read in frame from the first base. In the germline V gene, CDR1 corresponds to KGHSH and CDR2 to LQKENI. The sequence came from a woman aged 60-70 years in good health. The sequencing sample was made of blood. The chain employs TRBV18 and TRBJ2-7; no D gene call is confident. The nucleotide sequence is given as TGTGCCAGCTCACCAAGCAAAAGCAGAGAAAGATCCTACGAGCAGTACTTC. It codes for CASSPSKSRERSYEQYF. Supplemented by the reference TRBV18 and TRBJ2-7 proteins around the CDR3, the complete variable domain is NAGVMQNPRHLVRRRGQEARLRCSPMKGHSHVYWYRQLPEEGLKFMVYLQKENIIDESGMPKERFSAEFPKEGPSILRIQQVVRGDSAAYFCASSPSKSRERSYEQYFGPGTRLTVT.